These 32 T cell receptor beta chains were all obtained from the same sample, sequenced in a study of cytomegalovirus exposure and HLA in healthy donors. Researchers ran the PCR with 60 Vbeta and 13 Jbeta primers. The protocol was immunoSEQ multiplex PCR, while the TCRdb copy is restricted to in-frame clones and leaves out a portion. The table shows some 150,000 clones, with roughly 77% occurring only once. Sequencing was carried out using PBMCs. These receptor sequences come from a human donor in good health.

This chain joins TRBV4-1 and TRBJ1-1; 10 positions agree with TRBD1. The CDR3 is made up of 21 amino acids. Germline CDR1 MGHRA, CDR2 YSYEKL. The V segment lost 1 base and the J segment 2 bases; nucleotides outside the gene matches: 19. DNA for the CDR3: TGCGCCAGCAGCCAAGTTTTCGGGACAGGGGCAAGTGTGGGCAAAAACACTGAAGCTTTCTTT. As protein: CASSQVFGTGASVGKNTEAFF.

This clone has only one observation. The genes are TRBV2 and TRBJ1-1; 7 bases match TRBD1. CDR1 and CDR2 from the germline V gene are SNHLY and FYNNEI. The CDR3 runs 15 residues. Losses at the gene ends were 3 bases for V and 4 bases for J; bases not matched to a gene: 8. The CDR3, as DNA: TGTGCCAGCAGTGACTTCCCCGACAGGGCCACTGAAGCTTTCTTT. This codes for CASSDFPDRATEAFF.

The V and J genes are TRBV29-1 and TRBJ2-5; 8 bases agree with TRBD1. The J call may be wrong; the DNA end is better matched by TRBJ2-7. The CDR3 runs 13 residues. CDR1 and CDR2 (germline): SQVTM, ANQGSEA. CDR3 nucleotides: TGCAGCGTCAACAGACAGGGGAATTACGAGCAGTACTTC. Translation: CSVNRQGNYEQYF.

Only one count was recorded for this clone. The chain is built from TRBV6-5 and TRBJ2-3; 7 bases align to TRBD2. The length of the CDR3 is 13 residues. Germline CDR1 and CDR2: MNHEY and SVGAGI. The V segment lost 7 bases and the J segment 5 bases; nucleotides outside the gene matches: 6. In DNA form, the CDR3 reads TGTGCCAGCACCAGGACTAGTGGAGATACGCAGTATTTT. Its translation: CASTRTSGDTQYF.

The CDR3 reads CASSAVTGGANTEAFF. CDR3 DNA: TGTGCCAGCAGTGCCGTAACAGGGGGCGCGAACACTGAAGCTTTCTTT. V is TRBV6-4 and J is TRBJ1-1; 9 bases agree with TRBD1. Trimming took 4 bases from V and 1 from J; bases not matched to a gene: 7. The CDR3 contains 16 residues. Looked up from germline, CDR1 is MRHNA and CDR2 is SNTAGT.

The chain couples TRBV6-5 to TRBJ2-1, with 7 positions matching TRBD2. Losses at the gene ends were 5 bases for V and 14 bases for J; bases not matched to a gene: 15. The CDR3 contains 14 residues. CDR1 is MNHEY, CDR2 SVGAGI, per germline. The CDR3 DNA is TGTGCCAGCAGTAGGGGTGCGGGAGTCAGTGGGAAGTTCTTC. This sequence encodes CASSRGAGVSGKFF.

In the case of this clone: Other DNA sequences in the sample encode the same CDR3. The chain employs TRBV29-1 and TRBJ1-3, with TRBD1 matching over 9 bases. Unmatched junction bases numbered 12, after V lost 6 bases and J lost 3 bases. This CDR3 spans 16 amino acids. Germline CDR1 and CDR2: SQVTM and ANQGSEA. This chain's CDR3 is CSVTPGQGIGGNTIYF. The CDR3 DNA reads TGCAGCGTGACTCCGGGACAGGGCATCGGTGGAAACACCATATATTTT.

The V call is TRBV6-5, the J call TRBJ2-5; 8 nucleotides align to TRBD1. Per the germline V gene, CDR1 is MNHEY and CDR2 is SVGAGI. The CDR3 contains 14 residues. With 7 bases clipped from V and 2 bases from J, the junction kept 6 bases outside the gene matches. The CDR3 loop reads CASKTYRGQETQYF. The CDR3 region has the DNA TGTGCCAGCAAAACCTACAGGGGGCAAGAGACCCAGTACTTC.

This chain uses TRBV7-9 with TRBJ1-1; D not certain. CDR3 length equals 12 residues. V was clipped by 1 base and J by 10 bases, with 10 bases between them. Germline values: CDR1 SEHNR, CDR2 FQNEAQ (reference sequence). For the CDR3, the DNA is TGTGCCAGCAGCTTAGGTGCCGAGGGAGCTTTCTTT. As protein: CASSLGAEGAFF.

This rearrangement joins TRBV30 to TRBJ1-1; maybe TRBD1 (6 bases). This CDR3 is 13 amino acids long. CDR1 is GTSNPN, CDR2 SVGIG, per germline (reference sequence). Trimming pared 4 bases from V and 7 bases from J, leaving 16 bases between. The CDR3 nucleotides read TGTGCCTGGACCCGCTCTGACAGGATTGAAGCTTTCTTT. Translating gives CAWTRSDRIEAFF.

DNA of the CDR3: TGTGCCAGCAGCTTCGGAGACAGGGGACACCACGAGCAGTACTTC. Translated, it gives CASSFGDRGHHEQYF. The genes are TRBV5-4 and TRBJ2-7; 8 bases align to TRBD1. The V gene's germline CDR1 is SGHNT and CDR2 YYREEE (reference sequence). After removal of 2 bases from V and 5 bases from J, the junction contained 9 bases not matched to a gene. This CDR3 contains 15 residues. The full variable domain, in which reference TRBV5-4 and TRBJ2-7 provide the parts outside the CDR3, is ETGVTQSPTHLIKTRGQQVTLRCSSQSGHNTVSWYQQALGQGPQFIFQYYREEENGRGNFPPRFSGLQFPNYSSELNVNALELDDSALYLCASSFGDRGHHEQYFGPGTRLTVT.

This chain connects TRBV14 to TRBJ2-7; 7 bases align to TRBD2. The CDR3 is made up of 17 amino acids. In germline, CDR1 is SGHDN, CDR2 FVKESK. Unmatched junction bases numbered 20, after V lost 5 bases and J lost 7 bases. The CDR3 here is CASSRFVGLAASWEQYF. Written as DNA, the CDR3 is TGTGCCAGCAGCAGATTCGTGGGGCTAGCGGCTAGTTGGGAGCAGTACTTC.

This clone was seen once. The chain uses TRBV7-2 and TRBJ2-6; D not resolved. CDR3 size: 18 residues. Per germline, CDR1 SGHTA and CDR2 FQGNSA. Trimming removed 2 bases at V and 1 base at J, with 15 bases between. The CDR3 loop is CASSLIGSAFSGANVLTF. Here the CDR3 DNA reads TGTGCCAGCAGCTTAATCGGCAGCGCCTTTTCTGGGGCCAACGTCCTGACTTTC.

The rearrangement links TRBV11-2 to TRBJ2-5, with D possibly matching TRBD1 (8 bases). V was trimmed by 5 bases and J by 5 bases, leaving 15 bases between them. Germline CDR1 SGHAT, CDR2 FQNNGV. This CDR3 is 14 amino acids long. DNA for the CDR3: TGTGCCAGCAGCCCCACAGGGGGGGCCGAGACCCAGTACTTC. Amino acids: CASSPTGGAETQYF.

The chain is built from TRBV5-1 and TRBJ1-3, with D possibly TRBD1 on 6 matching bases. The CDR3 has 15 amino acids. Germline lookup yields CDR1 SGHRS and CDR2 YFSETQ. V was pared by 0 bases and J by 4 bases, with 11 bases between. The CDR3, as DNA: TGCGCCAGCAGCTTGGCCGGAACAGGGGGAAACACCATATATTTT. Protein product: CASSLAGTGGNTIYF.

This clone was seen only a few times. The CDR3 region has the DNA TGTGCCAGCAGCCTACGTGGACTAGCGGATTACAATGAGCAGTTCTTC. It is translated as CASSLRGLADYNEQFF. The gene calls are TRBV7-9 and TRBJ2-1, with 10 bases lining up with TRBD2. The V segment lost 5 bases and the J segment 4 bases; nucleotides outside the gene matches: 8. The CDR3 has 16 amino acids. The germline V gene encodes CDR1 SEHNR and CDR2 FQNEAQ (reference sequence).

V gene TRBV14 combines with J gene TRBJ2-1, with 9 bases fitting TRBD2. Germline V gives CDR1 SGHDN, CDR2 FVKESK. CDR3 length: 16 amino acids. The ends lost 5 bases at V and 1 base at J; junction bases unmatched: 6. The CDR3 region has the DNA TGTGCCAGCAGCAGACATAGCGGGAGTTCCTACAATGAGCAGTTCTTC. This codes for CASSRHSGSSYNEQFF.

The V call is TRBV7-9, the J call TRBJ2-5, with a possible D match to TRBD1 (6 bases). The germline CDR1 and CDR2 sequences are SEHNR and FQNEAQ (reference sequence). This CDR3 has 15 residues. V shed 5 bases and J shed 6 bases, with 19 bases lying between them. The CDR3 loop is CASSVNPRGRQTQYF. The CDR3 DNA sequence: TGTGCCAGCAGCGTAAATCCCAGGGGCAGACAGACCCAGTACTTC. Based on the CDR3 plus reference TRBV7-9 and TRBJ2-5, the full variable domain is DTGVSQNPRHKITKRGQNVTFRCDPISEHNRLYWYRQTLGQGPEFLTYFQNEAQLEKSRLLSDRFSAERPKGSFSTLEIQRTEQGDSAMYLCASSVNPRGRQTQYFGPGTRLLVL.

The chain links TRBV2 to TRBJ1-2; D is uncertain. V gave up 6 bases and J gave up 2 bases, with 4 bases separating them. The germline CDR1 and CDR2 sequences are SNHLY and FYNNEI. The CDR3 spans 11 residues. In DNA, the CDR3 is TGTGCCAGCAGCATGAACTATGGCTACACCTTC. This translates into CASSMNYGYTF.

This sequence joins TRBV7-2 and TRBJ2-5; D gene uncertain. The CDR3 consists of 13 residues. CDR1 and CDR2 from the germline V gene are SGHTA and FQGNSA. V was clipped by 4 bases and J by 5 bases, with 11 bases between them. DNA of the CDR3: TGTGCCAGCAGCTCCGATCGGTTGGAGACCCAGTACTTC. Residues: CASSSDRLETQYF.

This clone was counted a few times. The V and J genes are TRBV5-1 and TRBJ2-2, with a tentative D call TRBD2 (5 bases). This CDR3 has 16 amino acids. Germline CDR1 and CDR2: SGHRS and YFSETQ. Trimming cost V 0 bases and J 1 base, with 10 bases left between them. The CDR3 coding sequence is TGCGCCAGCAGCTTGGAAGGTGGAGGGAACACCGGGGAGCTGTTTTTT. Translation: CASSLEGGGNTGELFF. The variable domain in full, with the rest retrieved from reference TRBV5-1 and TRBJ2-2, is KAGVTQTPRYLIKTRGQQVTLSCSPISGHRSVSWYQQTPGQGLQFLFEYFSETQRNKGNFPGRFSGRQFSNSRSEMNVSTLELGDSALYLCASSLEGGGNTGELFFGEGSRLTVL.

This rearrangement joins TRBV6-4 to TRBJ2-5; D is perhaps TRBD1 (6 bases). The DNA end lines up better with TRBJ2-7; the J call may be wrong. CDR3 length: 16 residues. Germline CDR1 reads MRHNA; CDR2 reads SNTAGT. In DNA form, the CDR3 reads TGTGCCAGCAGTGATTCCGGGACACCCAACTCCTACGAGCAGTACTTC. As protein: CASSDSGTPNSYEQYF.

The V gene is TRBV28, the J gene TRBJ2-5; a possible D gene is TRBD1 (5 bases). The V gene's germline CDR1 is MDHEN and CDR2 SYDVKM. Trimming removed 6 bases at V and 3 bases at J, with 5 bases between. This CDR3 is built from 11 residues. The CDR3 spells CASRTEETQYF. CDR3 in DNA: TGTGCCAGCAGGACAGAAGAGACCCAGTACTTC.

V usage is TRBV7-8 and J usage is TRBJ1-4, with D perhaps TRBD1 (5 bases). V lost 5 bases and J lost 4, with 11 bases in between. CDR1 and CDR2 (germline): SGHVS, FQNEAQ. The CDR3 has 14 residues. In nucleotides, the CDR3 is TGTGCCAGCAGCAGTCGACAGCTTAATGAAAAACTGTTTTTT. This codes for CASSSRQLNEKLFF.

This chain joins TRBV9 and TRBJ1-1, with D unclear. Germline V gene sequence: CDR1 SGDLS, CDR2 YYNGEE. CDR3 length: 14 amino acids. Trimming stripped 1 base from V and 3 bases from J, with 10 bases between. The CDR3 DNA reads TGTGCCAGCAGCGTAAGCCCCGGTGACACTGAAGCTTTCTTT. This codes for CASSVSPGDTEAFF.

The chain is built from TRBV7-6 and TRBJ2-7; 10 nucleotides match TRBD1. CDR3 size: 16 residues. J was trimmed by 5 bases and V by 1 base; bases with no gene match: 8. Germline lookup yields CDR1 SGHVS and CDR2 FNYEAQ. The CDR3 loop reads CASSLVYDRGLDEQYF. Here the CDR3 DNA reads TGTGCCAGCAGCTTAGTTTATGACAGGGGGCTCGACGAGCAGTACTTC.

The V and J genes are TRBV19 and TRBJ2-1; 12 positions match TRBD2. From germline, CDR1 is LNHDA and CDR2 SQIVND (reference sequence). There are 15 residues in the CDR3. The V and J ends lost 5 bases and 7 bases, in that order; junction bases with no gene match: 6. The chain's CDR3 is CASSLASGGANEQFF. For the CDR3, the DNA is TGTGCCAGTAGTCTTGCTAGCGGGGGGGCAAATGAGCAGTTCTTC.

CDR3 nucleotides: TGCGCCAGCAGCCATATAGGGGGCATGGAGAATTCTGAGCAGTTCTTC. This codes for CASSHIGGMENSEQFF. The chain is built from TRBV4-1 and TRBJ2-1, with 7 positions matching TRBD1. The CDR3 loop spans 16 amino acids. The germline gives CDR1 MGHRA, CDR2 YSYEKL. The V and J ends lost 3 bases and 9 bases, in that order; junction bases with no gene match: 14.

The V call is TRBV4-2, the J call TRBJ1-1; tentatively, D is TRBD1 (6 bases). V was cut by 1 base and J by 1 base, with 7 bases left in between. Germline V gene lookup returns CDR1 LGHNA and CDR2 YNFKEQ. The CDR3 covers 14 residues. CDR3: CASSQATGNTEAFF. The CDR3 region has the DNA TGTGCCAGCAGCCAAGCGACAGGGAACACTGAAGCTTTCTTT.

The gene calls are TRBV6-5 and TRBJ1-2, with 9 bases identical to TRBD1. In germline, CDR1 is MNHEY, CDR2 SVGAGI. This CDR3 spans 14 amino acids. The junction had 4 bases not matched to a gene; V was cut back by 6 bases and J by 2 bases. The DNA of the CDR3 is TGTGCCAGCAGGGGGACAGGGCTAAACTATGGCTACACCTTC. It specifies CASRGTGLNYGYTF.

This clone was found once. The CDR3 reads CASSATSGGVEEQFF. CDR3 bases: TGTGCCAGCAGCGCGACTAGCGGGGGAGTAGAGGAGCAGTTCTTC. The gene calls are TRBV9 and TRBJ2-1; 12 nucleotides line up with TRBD2. Trimming took 3 bases from V and 10 from J; bases not matched to a gene: 8. The CDR3 has 15 residues. From germline, CDR1 is SGDLS and CDR2 YYNGEE.

This clone has only a few counts. CDR3 loop: CASGYWGHSYNEQFF. The CDR3 bases are TGTGCCAGCGGGTATTGGGGGCATTCCTACAATGAGCAGTTCTTC. This chain uses TRBV28 with TRBJ2-1, with a tentative D call TRBD1 (6 bases). V was trimmed by 8 bases and J by 1 base, leaving 15 bases between them. Germline V gene sequence: CDR1 MDHEN, CDR2 SYDVKM. This CDR3 spans 15 amino acids.